This entry concerns a single T cell receptor (beta chain). Its target is unknown. The CDR3 totals 16 residues. Germline V gene data show CDR1 as DFQATT and CDR2 as SNEGSKA (reference sequence). V lost 0 bases, J lost 5 bases, and 11 bases stayed unmatched. This record belongs to a study of T-cell reconstitution after alpha-beta-depleted transplantation in children. Regarding the study as a whole: Some patients' high day-60 TCRbeta diversity was attributed to recipient cells surviving conditioning. There were reportedly several hundred expanded graft clones from which alpha-beta T cells came about two months after transplant.

The TCRbeta library was prepared with unique molecular identifiers. TCRdb re-analysed the PCR reads in MiXCR, keeping a single row per CDR3 protein. Of 200,000 to 250,000 distinct CDR3 sequences in the sample, roughly 9.1% were seen once. The receptor was isolated from a male patient between 2 and 10 years old who had a stem cell transplant for acute myeloid leukemia, so the T cells may come from the graft donor. This chain links TRBV20-1 with TRBJ2-5, with 8 bases that match TRBD2. The sample here was PBMCs, mostly from graft donor cells, taken 360 days after TCRalphabeta/CD19-depleted stem cell transplant. DNA of the CDR3: TGCAGTGCTAGAGATCCAGCCGGGGGGGCTTGGGAGACCCAGTACTTC. Residues: CSARDPAGGAWETQYF.